These 14 T cell receptor beta chains originate from one sample sequenced in a study of OX40 agonist ivuxolimab in advanced cancers. This table comes from immunoSEQ multiplex PCR, and its TCRdb copy is limited to in-frame clones, with some not included. This sample has under 95,000 clones, with around nine tenths found just once. This specimen consisted of CD4+ or CD8+ T cells sorted from blood, obtained in a trial of the OX40 agonist ivuxolimab. The origin of the receptors is an adult with an advanced solid tumor such as melanoma, head and neck, liver or kidney cancer.

This chain joins TRBV5-1 and TRBJ2-1; D is uncertain. There are 15 residues in the CDR3. V shed 5 bases and J shed 10 bases, with 22 bases lying between them. Germline V lookup: CDR1 SGHRS, CDR2 YFSETQ. DNA of the CDR3: TGCGCCAGCAGAAACGGCGGATCCCCTACGGAAGAGCAGTTCTTC. Translated, it gives CASRNGGSPTEEQFF. The full variable domain, in which reference TRBV5-1 and TRBJ2-1 provide the parts outside the CDR3, is KAGVTQTPRYLIKTRGQQVTLSCSPISGHRSVSWYQQTPGQGLQFLFEYFSETQRNKGNFPGRFSGRQFSNSRSEMNVSTLELGDSALYLCASRNGGSPTEEQFFGPGTRLTVL.

This chain uses TRBV25-1 with TRBJ1-5; no definite D call. V was shortened by 4 bases and J by 1 base, with 8 bases between the two germline ends. Germline CDR1 MGHDK, CDR2 SYGVNS. This CDR3 spans 14 amino acids. The CDR3 sequence: CASSGFRSNQPQHF. CDR3 in DNA: TGTGCCAGCAGTGGGTTTCGAAGCAATCAGCCCCAGCATTTT.

This clone appeared a single time. The chain has TRBV6-5 and TRBJ2-7, with unresolved D. The ends were cut back, 5 bases at V and 4 bases at J, with 6 bases in the middle. The length of the CDR3 is 11 residues. Germline CDR1 is MNHEY and CDR2 is SVGAGI. CDR3 protein: CASSNRYEQYF. In nucleotides, the CDR3 is TGTGCCAGCAGTAACCGTTACGAGCAGTACTTC.

The chain joins TRBV4-2 to TRBJ2-7; maybe TRBD2 (6 bases). The CDR3 covers 13 residues. The V and J ends lost 6 bases and 2 bases respectively, with 11 bases between them. Germline CDR1 LGHNA, CDR2 YNFKEQ. The CDR3 DNA reads TGTGCCAGCAGTCGGGACTTGACCTACGAGCAGTACTTC. Protein: CASSRDLTYEQYF.

This clone has a handful of counts. The chain has TRBV10-2 and TRBJ2-3; no reliable D call. The germline V gene has CDR1 WSHSY and CDR2 SAAADI. V lost 4 bases to trimming and J lost 0 bases, with 11 bases between them. This CDR3 comprises 15 residues. The CDR3 region has the DNA TGCGCCAGCAGTGCTGGGCGGCCAAGCACAGATACGCAGTATTTT. Translated: CASSAGRPSTDTQYF.

The J gene is TRBJ2-7, the V gene TRBV5-1; 12 positions match TRBD2. This CDR3 is built from 15 residues. CDR1 is SGHRS, CDR2 YFSETQ, per germline. Losses at the gene ends were 7 bases for V and 5 bases for J; bases not matched to a gene: 10. This chain's CDR3 is CASSPSTSGSHEQYF. The CDR3 DNA reads TGCGCCAGCTCCCCCTCGACTAGCGGGAGCCACGAGCAGTACTTC.

This chain joins TRBV9 and TRBJ2-1, with TRBD2 matching 14 bases. CDR1 SGDLS and CDR2 YYNGEE come from the germline V gene. The CDR3 length is 17 residues. V dropped 4 bases and J dropped 4; count of bases not matched to a gene: 7. CDR3 sequence: CASSTRLAGGVYNEQFF. CDR3 DNA: TGTGCCAGCAGCACCCGACTAGCGGGGGGGGTTTACAATGAGCAGTTCTTC. Drawing the rest from reference TRBV9 and TRBJ2-1, the complete variable domain is DSGVTQTPKHLITATGQRVTLRCSPRSGDLSVYWYQQSLDQGLQFLIQYYNGEERAKGNILERFSAQQFPDLHSELNLSSLELGDSALYFCASSTRLAGGVYNEQFFGPGTRLTVL.

DNA for the CDR3: TGTGCCAGCAGCGGACAGGGGGCTATAAGTTCACCCCTCCACTTT. This encodes CASSGQGAISSPLHF. V gene TRBV5-4 combines with J gene TRBJ1-6, with 11 bases aligning to TRBD1. The CDR3 is 15 amino acids. Germline V CDR1 and CDR2: SGHNT, YYREEE (reference sequence). Trimming cost V 4 bases and J 9 bases; bases outside gene matches: 6.

The chain uses TRBV7-9 and TRBJ1-2; TRBD1 is a possible D gene (6 bases). Trimming took off 1 base at V and 5 bases at J, with 8 bases between the two ends. The CDR3 is 13 residues long. Germline V CDR1 and CDR2: SEHNR, FQNEAQ (reference sequence). CDR3: CASSLGGAYGYTF. As DNA, the CDR3 is TGTGCCAGCAGCTTAGGGGGGGCGTATGGCTACACCTTC.

V is TRBV7-2 and J is TRBJ1-1; TRBD1 might be the D (6 bases). This CDR3 region has 15 residues. Trimming took off 0 bases at V and 0 bases at J, with 8 bases between the two ends. The germline V gene has CDR1 SGHTA and CDR2 FQGNSA. CDR3 protein: CASSLAGGLNTEAFF. The CDR3 bases are TGTGCCAGCAGCTTAGCCGGGGGGCTGAACACTGAAGCTTTCTTT. Full variable domain (outside the CDR3, taken from reference TRBV7-2 and TRBJ1-1): GAGVSQSPSNKVTEKGKDVELRCDPISGHTALYWYRQSLGQGLEFLIYFQGNSAPDKSGLPSDRFSAERTGGSVSTLTIQRTQQEDSAVYLCASSLAGGLNTEAFFGQGTRLTVV.

This chain uses TRBV5-1 with TRBJ2-1; 8 bases match TRBD2. The V gene end was trimmed by 4 bases and the J gene end by 0 bases; junction bases not matched to a gene: 6. This CDR3 is built from 16 residues. Germline loops: CDR1 SGHRS, CDR2 YFSETQ. CDR3 DNA sequence: TGCGCCAGCAGCATAACTAGCGGCTCCTCCTACAATGAGCAGTTCTTC. This sequence encodes CASSITSGSSYNEQFF.

The chain links TRBV9 to TRBJ2-1; TRBD2 might be the D (6 bases). Germline V gene lookup returns CDR1 SGDLS and CDR2 YYNGEE. This CDR3 comprises 13 residues. Trimming removed 6 bases at V and 7 bases at J, with 14 bases between. The CDR3 spells CASNPSSGNEQFF. The CDR3 nucleotides are TGTGCCAGCAACCCCTCGAGCGGGAATGAGCAGTTCTTC.

The gene calls are TRBV5-6 and TRBJ2-5, with 9 nucleotides matching TRBD1. The germline V gene encodes CDR1 SGHDT and CDR2 YYEEEE. The CDR3 is made up of 16 amino acids. Unmatched junction bases numbered 8, after V lost 1 base and J lost 4 bases. Here the CDR3 DNA reads TGTGCCAGCAGCTTGAGCATGGGACAGGGCTTAGAGACCCAGTACTTC. Amino acids: CASSLSMGQGLETQYF.

This rearrangement joins TRBV11-2 to TRBJ1-2; 7 nucleotides match TRBD1. V lost 6 bases to trimming and J lost 1 base; unmatched junction nucleotides: 14. Germline CDR1 and CDR2: SGHAT and FQNNGV. CDR3 size: 17 residues. Written as DNA, the CDR3 is TGTGCCAGCAGACCATATCGGACAGGCTCCCGTAACTATGGCTACACCTTC. This translates into CASRPYRTGSRNYGYTF.